These T cell receptor beta chains were read from a single sample in a study of patients and donors after allogeneic stem cell transplantation. Each CDR3 protein gets one entry after TCRdb re-called the RT-PCR reads with MiXCR. This sample has 200,000 to 250,000 distinct CDR3 sequences, with 14% found just once. Specimen: blood, either unsorted or a sorted T cell fraction (not recorded which). The receptors shown here come from a human donor who was either an allogeneic HSCT recipient or a stem cell or donor lymphocyte infusion donor (not recorded which). It is not recorded whose cells these are; they may come from a transplant donor. CDR3s include the opening cysteine and the closing phenylalanine or tryptophan. Fields, in order: V gene, J gene, D gene, clone size, CDR3 DNA, CDR3 protein. A D gene is named only where the DNA matches it firmly. Size is omitted from some rows. Given values are once, few, many or a class for expanded clones.

v_call: TRBV7-2; j_call: TRBJ1-6; d_call: NA; clone_size: NA; cdr3_nt: TGTGCCAGCAGCCCCAGCCATAATTCACCCCCCCACTTT; cdr3_aa: CASSPSHNSPPHF
v_call: TRBV12-3/TRBV12-4; j_call: TRBJ2-5; d_call: TRBD1; clone_size: many; cdr3_nt: TGTGCCAGCAGCTCCCTCCAGGGGGCTGGGGGGACCCAGTACTTC; cdr3_aa: CASSSLQGAGGTQYF
v_call: TRBV5-1; j_call: TRBJ1-1; d_call: NA; clone_size: NA; cdr3_nt: TGCGCCAGCAGCTTGAACAGCGCGAACACTGAAGCTTTCTTT; cdr3_aa: CASSLNSANTEAFF
v_call: TRBV24-1; j_call: TRBJ2-2; d_call: NA; clone_size: NA; cdr3_nt: TGTGCCACCAGTGATTTGCTCGGTGTCACCGGGGAGCTGTTTTTT; cdr3_aa: CATSDLLGVTGELFF
v_call: TRBV10-3; j_call: TRBJ2-7; d_call: NA; clone_size: NA; cdr3_nt: TGTGCCATCAGTGCGGGAAATCGCTACGAGCAGTACTTC; cdr3_aa: CAISAGNRYEQYF
v_call: TRBV12-3/TRBV12-4; j_call: TRBJ1-1; d_call: TRBD1; clone_size: few; cdr3_nt: TGTGCGACCCGAACAGGGGCCGGAAACACTGAAGCTTTCTTT; cdr3_aa: CATRTGAGNTEAFF
v_call: TRBV29-1; j_call: TRBJ1-1; d_call: NA; clone_size: many; cdr3_nt: TGCAGCGTTCGTTCGGCCGACAGAGCGAACACTGAAGCTTTCTTT; cdr3_aa: CSVRSADRANTEAFF
v_call: TRBV7-3; j_call: TRBJ2-7; d_call: TRBD2; clone_size: many; cdr3_nt: TGTGCCAGCAGCTTAGGGACTATTGCCGAGCAGTACTTC; cdr3_aa: CASSLGTIAEQYF
v_call: TRBV6-2/TRBV6-3; j_call: TRBJ2-3; d_call: TRBD2; clone_size: NA; cdr3_nt: TGTGCCAGCAGTTCCGAAAAGACTAGCGGGGGGACAGATACGCAGTATTTT; cdr3_aa: CASSSEKTSGGTDTQYF
v_call: TRBV3-1; j_call: TRBJ2-3; d_call: NA; clone_size: NA; cdr3_nt: TGTGCCAGCAGCGGTGGGAACACAGATACGCAGTATTTT; cdr3_aa: CASSGGNTDTQYF
v_call: TRBV20-1; j_call: TRBJ1-1; d_call: NA; clone_size: NA; cdr3_nt: TGCAGTGCCGTGCCGGTCATGAACACTGAAGCTTTCTTT; cdr3_aa: CSAVPVMNTEAFF